Following are 28 T cell receptor beta chains from one sample sequenced in a study of tumor and adjacent non-tumor tissue in lung cancer. A modified ARM-PCR protocol with three rounds of nested PCR amplified TCRbeta. MiXCR, run by TCRdb on the multiplex PCR reads, gives a single entry per CDR3 protein. The sample has approximately 140,000 distinct CDR3 sequences; about 71% are singletons. RNA was extracted from bulk tissue without any cell sorting. The sample was lung tumor tissue. The source of these receptors is a man aged 55 to 70 with small cell lung cancer.

About this clonotype itself: This clone may be a read error of a much larger clone one base away. V is TRBV6-2 or TRBV6-3 and J is TRBJ2-3; TRBD2 agrees at 9 bases. The V gene's germline CDR1 is MNHEY and CDR2 SVGEGT. The CDR3 runs 17 residues. CDR3 coding DNA: TGTGCCAGCAGTTACCCGACGGCGGGAGGGCCTATAGATAGGCAGTATTTT. Amino acids: CASSYPTAGGPIDRQYF.

This clonotype was detected only once. At one end the junction does not follow the germline gene, possibly because of a read error. The chain links TRBV7-8 to TRBJ2-2; possible D gene TRBD2, 5 bases. The germline V gene has CDR1 SGHVS and CDR2 FQNEAQ. This CDR3 comprises 12 residues. DNA for the CDR3: TGTGCCAGCAGCTTAAACACCGGGAAGCTGTTTTTT. Encoded protein: CASSLNTGKLFF.

In the case of this clonotype: Likely a read error: the CDR3 ends without its conserved phenylalanine or tryptophan. J is TRBJ2-7 and V is TRBV6-6, with 7 bases that match TRBD1. CDR3 size: 15 residues. V dropped 5 bases and J dropped 5; count of bases not matched to a gene: 12. CDR1 MNHNY and CDR2 SVGAGI come from the germline V gene (reference sequence). The CDR3 DNA sequence: TGTGCCAGCAGTCCCCACAGGGGCGAAGATAACGAGCAGTACATC. Protein sequence: CASSPHRGEDNEQYI.

This chain joins TRBV19 and TRBJ1-2; perhaps TRBD1 as D (5 bases). Per germline, CDR1 LNHDA and CDR2 SQIVND (reference sequence). This CDR3 region has 13 residues. V was pared by 7 bases and J by 4 bases, with 13 bases between. CDR3 protein: CASKPNRFYGYTF. In DNA form, the CDR3 reads TGTGCCAGTAAACCGAACAGGTTCTATGGCTACACCTTC.

This chain links TRBV20-1 with TRBJ2-7; maybe TRBD1 (6 bases). The germline CDR1 and CDR2 sequences are DFQATT and SNEGSKA (reference sequence). The V gene lost 5 bases and the J gene lost 4 bases, with 15 bases spanning the gap. The CDR3 is 13 residues long. In DNA, the CDR3 is TGCAGTGCTCACACAGGGAGAGGGTACGAGCAGTACTTC. The encoded protein is CSAHTGRGYEQYF.

This clonotype was seen at least ten times. V and J are TRBV20-1 and TRBJ2-5, with 7 bases fitting TRBD1. The length of the CDR3 is 16 residues. CDR1 and CDR2 (germline): DFQATT, SNEGSKA (reference sequence). After removal of 2 bases from V and 0 bases from J, the junction contained 9 bases not matched to a gene. The CDR3 bases are TGCAGTGCTAGATCACAGGGGTCATGGTACCAAGAGACCCAGTACTTC. It encodes CSARSQGSWYQETQYF.

The chain joins TRBV2 to TRBJ2-4; no firm D call. Per the germline V gene, CDR1 is SNHLY and CDR2 is FYNNEI. CDR3 length equals 13 residues. V was trimmed by 8 bases and J by 8 bases, leaving 16 bases between them. The CDR3 spells CASCSVGWDIQYF. The CDR3 bases are TGTGCCAGCTGCTCCGTGGGATGGGACATTCAGTACTTC.

Comment on this clonotype: One end of the junction varies from germline; a read error may be responsible. The chain is built from TRBV11-2 and TRBJ2-3; no clear D. Looked up from germline, CDR1 is SGHAT and CDR2 is FQNNGV. The CDR3 has 14 amino acids. The CDR3 loop reads CASSLADEADTQYF. DNA of the CDR3: TGTGCCAGCAGTTTAGCCGATGAAGCAGATACGCAGTATTTT.

Of note for this clonotype: The junction differs from germline at one of its ends, possibly a read error. The genes are TRBV20-1 and TRBJ2-1; D is perhaps TRBD1 (6 bases). CDR1 and CDR2 from the germline V gene are DFQATT and SNEGSKA (reference sequence). CDR3 length: 15 amino acids. The CDR3 is CGAKISVRGINEQFF. For the CDR3, the DNA is TGCGGTGCTAAAATAAGCGTGAGGGGGATCAATGAGCAGTTCTTC.

This clonotype was picked up many times. The chain carries TRBV20-1 and TRBJ1-2; TRBD1 is a possible D gene (6 bases). The CDR3 spans 14 residues. V was shortened by 5 bases and J by 5 bases, with 18 bases between the two germline ends. Germline V gene lookup returns CDR1 DFQATT and CDR2 SNEGSKA (reference sequence). CDR3 DNA: TGCAGTGCTTTAGCTACAGGGAGGGGATATGGCTACACCTTC. It translates to CSALATGRGYGYTF.

Turning to this clonotype: Possible read error: a much larger clone is one base away. The chain uses TRBV20-1 and TRBJ2-1, with 9 bases lining up with TRBD2. The CDR3 covers 15 residues. Germline V gives CDR1 DFQATT, CDR2 SNEGSKA (reference sequence). The chain's CDR3 is CSAPFVTSGYNEQLF. In DNA form, the CDR3 reads TGCAGTGCACCTTTCGTGACTAGCGGATACAATGAGCAGCTCTTC.

This chain uses TRBV4-1 with TRBJ2-1; no clear D gene. Looked up from germline, CDR1 is MGHRA and CDR2 is YSYEKL. Trimming cost V 4 bases and J 0 bases, with 10 bases left between them. The CDR3 loop spans 15 amino acids. CDR3 bases: TGCGCCAGCAGCCTGGCAGAGAGCTCCTACAATGAGCAGTTCTTC. It translates to CASSLAESSYNEQFF.

The chain is built from TRBV7-9 and TRBJ2-1; 7 bases fit TRBD1. The CDR3 extends over 14 amino acids. Germline assignment: CDR1 SEHNR and CDR2 FQNEAQ (reference sequence). After removal of 4 bases from V and 9 bases from J, the junction contained 9 bases not matched to a gene. The CDR3 nucleotides read TGTGCCAGCAGCTCAGGCCAGTGGGACAGTGAGCAGTTCTTC. This sequence encodes CASSSGQWDSEQFF.

Concerning this clonotype: This CDR3 fails to terminate in the conserved phenylalanine or tryptophan, so it likely reflects a read error. This sequence joins TRBV29-1 and TRBJ2-1; D unclear. CDR3 size: 13 residues. Germline V CDR1 and CDR2: SQVTM, ANQGSEA. V lost 5 bases, J lost 4 bases, and 12 bases lay in between. The DNA for the CDR3 is TGCAGCGTTTTACTGAGAAATTACAATGAGCAGTTCATC. Translating it yields CSVLLRNYNEQFI.

In regard to this clonotype: Since the CDR3 does not end with the conserved phenylalanine or tryptophan, this likely comes from a read error. This chain joins TRBV5-6 and TRBJ2-2; no reliable D call. The CDR3 consists of 15 residues. The germline CDR1 and CDR2 sequences are SGHDT and YYEEEE. DNA for the CDR3: TGTGCCGGCAGCTCATGGCGGATAAGCACCGGGGAGCTGTTTTCT. The encoded protein is CAGSSWRISTGELFS.

Regarding this clonotype: This may be a read error, as it is one base from a much larger clone. The rearrangement links TRBV11-3 to TRBJ2-3; D is possibly TRBD1 (5 bases). Trimming shortened V by 3 bases and J by 3 bases, and 7 bases separated the two germline ends. CDR1 is SGHNT, CDR2 YENEEA, per germline. This CDR3 contains 13 residues. The CDR3 spells CASSFRVTDTQYF. CDR3 sequence (DNA): TGTGCCAGCAGCTTCAGGGTAACAGATACGCAGTATTTT. The variable domain in full, completed from reference TRBV11-3 and TRBJ2-3, reads EAGVVQSPRYKIIEKKQPVAFWCNPISGHNTLYWYLQNLGQGPELLIRYENEEAVDDSQLPKDRFSAERLKGVDSTLKIQPAELGDSAVYLCASSFRVTDTQYFGPGTRLTVL.

As to this clonotype: This may stem from a read error, because a much larger clone lies one nucleotide away. The chain recombines TRBV4-1 with TRBJ2-5, with a weak D call TRBD2 (5 bases). Germline V gives CDR1 MGHRA, CDR2 YSYEKL. Deletions cut 0 bases from V and 10 bases from J, with 15 bases between. This CDR3 spans 14 amino acids. The CDR3 sequence: CASSQDRGPGIQYF. CDR3 DNA sequence: TGCGCCAGCAGCCAAGATCGTGGCCCCGGGATCCAGTACTTC.

As regards this clonotype: A much larger clone lies one base from this, so it may be a read error. The chain recombines TRBV10-3 with TRBJ1-3; D call uncertain. CDR3 length equals 14 residues. Germline V lookup: CDR1 ENHRY, CDR2 SYGVKD. CDR3 in amino acids: CAISEKGSGNTIHF. The CDR3 DNA sequence: TGTGCCATCAGTGAGAAGGGTTCTGGAAACACCATACATTTT.

For this clonotype: No conserved phenylalanine or tryptophan is present at the end of the CDR3, so a read error is the likely explanation. The chain links TRBV20-1 to TRBJ2-1; 8 positions match TRBD2. CDR3 length: 16 residues. After removal of 8 bases from V and 0 bases from J, the junction contained 12 bases not matched to a gene. Germline V gene data show CDR1 as DFQATT and CDR2 as SNEGSKA (reference sequence). The CDR3 DNA reads as TGCAGTACATCCGGGACTAGTGGGGGCTCCTACAATGAGCAGTTCATC. Translated: CSTSGTSGGSYNEQFI.

Points on this clonotype: A much larger clone differs by one base, so this may be a read error. J is TRBJ2-1 and V is TRBV5-4, with D possibly being TRBD2 (5 bases). From germline, CDR1 is SGHNT and CDR2 YYREEE (reference sequence). This CDR3 is built from 13 residues. CDR3 DNA: TGTCCCAGCAGTACCCTTGGGAGCGGTGAGCAGTTCTTC. It is translated as CPSSTLGSGEQFF.

The table lists this clonotype with a count of one. Since a much larger clone is just one base distant, this may be a read error. The chain is built from TRBV11-1 and TRBJ1-2; D remains unclear. CDR3 length: 15 residues. The germline V gene has CDR1 SGHAT and CDR2 FQDESV (reference sequence). CDR3 protein: CTSSFSPTAPGGYTF. The CDR3 DNA is TGTACCAGCAGCTTCTCCCCCACCGCGCCGGGTGGCTACACCTTC.

A note on this clonotype: Sequence at one end of the junction differs from germline and may be a read error. J is TRBJ2-2 and V is TRBV4-1; D is possibly TRBD2 (7 bases). There are 17 residues in the CDR3. Germline values: CDR1 MGHRA, CDR2 YSYEKL. CDR3 in amino acids: CASSQDSGGADTWELFF. CDR3 nucleotides: TGCGCCAGCAGCCAAGATAGTGGGGGGGCGGACACCTGGGAGCTGTTTTTT.

This clonotype was observed a single time. The junction and the germline gene differ at one end; a read error may be behind it. CDR3 sequence reads: CPSSFSGLATYEQFF. The DNA of the CDR3 is TGTCCCAGCAGCTTTTCGGGACTAGCGACGTATGAGCAGTTCTTC. V is TRBV5-6 and J is TRBJ2-1; TRBD2 matches at 10 bases. The CDR3 is made up of 15 amino acids. Germline-derived CDR1 and CDR2 are SGHDT and YYEEEE.

As for this clonotype: One base away lies a much larger clone, so this may be a sequencing read error. CDR3 in amino acids: CSVRRADNSPLHF. Written as DNA, the CDR3 is TGCAGCGTTCGGAGGGCCGATAATTCACCCCTCCACTTT. The chain has TRBV29-1 and TRBJ1-6; D not certain. From germline, CDR1 is SQVTM and CDR2 ANQGSEA. V lost 5 bases and J lost 5, with 10 bases in between. This CDR3 spans 13 amino acids. Together with reference TRBV29-1 and TRBJ1-6, the CDR3 gives the full variable domain: SAVISQKPSRDICQRGTSLTIQCQVDSQVTMMFWYRQQPGQSLTLIATANQGSEATYESGFVIDKFPISRPNLTFSTLTVSNMSPEDSSIYLCSVRRADNSPLHFGNGTRLTVT.

The rearrangement links TRBV5-6 to TRBJ2-3; D unclear. The CDR3 sequence is 15 residues long. The germline CDR1 and CDR2 sequences are SGHDT and YYEEEE. Trimming stripped 4 bases from V and 2 bases from J, with 14 bases between. The CDR3 DNA reads TGTGCCAGCAGCCCGAGCCTATTTACCACAGATACGCAGTATTTT. It is translated as CASSPSLFTTDTQYF.

In this sample, this clonotype turned up a few times. The gene calls are TRBV20-1 and TRBJ1-1; D perhaps matches TRBD1 (6 bases). This CDR3 is 12 amino acids long. Germline lookup yields CDR1 DFQATT and CDR2 SNEGSKA (reference sequence). The V end was cut by 2 bases, the J end by 10 bases, with 14 bases between. CDR3 residues: CSARYRDIRAFF. The CDR3, as DNA: TGCAGTGCTAGATACCGGGACATCCGAGCTTTCTTT.

This clonotype was picked up many times. The V gene is TRBV20-1, the J gene TRBJ2-7; no firm D call. CDR3 length: 14 amino acids. V lost 0 bases, J lost 2 bases, and 11 bases lay in between. The germline V gene encodes CDR1 DFQATT and CDR2 SNEGSKA (reference sequence). The DNA of the CDR3 is TGCAGTGCTAGAGACCTGCAGCCCCCCTACGAGCAGTACTTC. It codes for CSARDLQPPYEQYF.

The chain combines TRBV5-1 with TRBJ2-1, with D unresolved. The CDR3 length is 15 residues. V lost 6 bases and J lost 0, with 13 bases in between. CDR1 is SGHRS and CDR2 is YFSETQ in the germline V gene. CDR3: CASNPILSSYNEQFF. The CDR3 bases are TGCGCCAGCAACCCCATACTAAGCTCCTACAATGAGCAGTTCTTC.